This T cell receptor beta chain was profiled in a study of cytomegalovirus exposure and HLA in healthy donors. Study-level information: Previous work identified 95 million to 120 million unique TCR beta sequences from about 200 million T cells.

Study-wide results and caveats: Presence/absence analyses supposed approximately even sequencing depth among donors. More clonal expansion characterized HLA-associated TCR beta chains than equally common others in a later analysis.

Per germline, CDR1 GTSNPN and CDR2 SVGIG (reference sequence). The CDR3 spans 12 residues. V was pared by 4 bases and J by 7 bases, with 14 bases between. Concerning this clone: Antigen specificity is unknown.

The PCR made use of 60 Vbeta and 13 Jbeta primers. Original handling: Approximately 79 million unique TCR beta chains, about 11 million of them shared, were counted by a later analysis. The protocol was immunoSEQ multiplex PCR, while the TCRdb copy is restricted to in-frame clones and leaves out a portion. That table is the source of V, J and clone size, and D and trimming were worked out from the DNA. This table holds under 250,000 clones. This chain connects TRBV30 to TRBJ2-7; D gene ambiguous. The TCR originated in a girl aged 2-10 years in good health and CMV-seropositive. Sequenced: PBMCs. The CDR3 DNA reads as TGTGCCTGGACGGGTAATGACGGGGAGCAGTACTTC. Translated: CAWTGNDGEQYF.